This T cell receptor (beta chain) was recorded in a study of human T cells and chemical hapten exposure (dated by TCRdb to the early 2020s). For the wider study: Libraries were combined into a pool for sequencing, and differences in TCR yield between samples came mainly from small differences in library volumes within the pool. In alopecia patients, the study followed how the peripheral blood TCR repertoire changed in vivo over primary and secondary sensitization to diphenylcyclopropenone (DPC), a hapten. Each blood RNA sample was used to sequence both TCR alpha and TCR beta chains.

As concerns this clonotype: Its cognate antigen has yet to be identified. A much more abundant neighbour one base away suggests this may be a read error.

Library creation used RACE. Sequencing was performed on a NextSeq 500. Library preparation attached unique molecular identifiers to individual cDNA molecules for quantitative, reproducible TCR counting. Turning to the authors' computational methods: Samples had a median of around 92,000 TCRs, with a range from about 23,224 to 750,000. V, J and CDR3 annotation of the TCR reads was performed with the Decombinator software suite. For PS versus PT1 abundance plots, all samples were subsampled to the same number of TCRs (28,000). TCRs were defined as expanded if absent before sensitization and observed at least eight times at the 2-week time point. TCRdb reprocessed the public reads (quality trimming at Q25 with fastp, clone calling with MiXCR) and kept in-frame beta chains. Rows are combined by CDR3 protein, so each entry shows the most common genes and DNA. Clone size and V and J calls follow TCRdb, not the original study. In all, the sample holds around 130,000 distinct CDR3 sequences, and about 8.2% of those were seen once. The biggest ten clones account for around 1.7% of the sample.

Results and caveats for the whole study, not just this receptor: The number of TCRs above 1 in 1000 frequency did not change with DPC sensitization; there was no evidence of global repertoire structure alterations. After repeated subsampling, the strength of the expansion versus patch-test correlation and the threshold at which it became significant changed.

The time point label, read with the paper, signifies: healthy volunteer bleed at 2 weeks. Unfractionated whole blood was collected in Tempus Blood RNA tubes, and total RNA was extracted from that blood. A few healthy volunteers were used as TCR sequencing controls and were bled at day 0, 2 weeks and 6 weeks. Inclusive of the bounding cysteine and phenylalanine, the CDR3 is 12 residues long. Only the CDR3 DNA is retained, 36 bases long and in frame from the first base. V is reduced by 6 bases and J by 8 bases, leaving a spacing of 13 bases between them. CDR1 and CDR2 are read off the germline V gene as ENHRY and SYGVKD.

The origin of this receptor is a male donor in good health. Some clones in this sample may be carry-over from other donors' samples. The sequencing input was whole blood. This receptor chain uses TRBV10-3 and TRBJ1-1; a tentative D match to TRBD1 spans 5 bases. The nucleotide sequence is given as TGTGCCATCAGCCCAGGGACGATAGAAGCTTTCTTT. It translates to CAISPGTIEAFF.